This T cell receptor beta chain was recorded in a study of cytomegalovirus exposure and HLA in healthy donors. About the study: Across around 400 genotyped donors, about 80% landed in the Caucasian-associated ancestry cluster.

Germline V gene sequence: CDR1 SEHNR, CDR2 FQNEAQ (reference sequence). Deletions cut 3 bases from V and 6 bases from J, with 8 bases between. CDR3 length equals 13 residues. 60 Vbeta and 13 Jbeta primers were used in PCR. TCRdb keeps only in-frame clones here, not all; method: immunoSEQ multiplex PCR. The table shows 150,000 to 160,000 clones, with 65% to 85% occurring only once. General study results and limits: Owing to their indistinguishability, certain V segments, notably TRBV6-2 and TRBV6-3, were excluded. By HLA locus, TCR association rates varied in a later analysis, with DRB1 showing the most and HLA-C the fewest.

This clone came up once. The antigen remains unidentified. The clonotype was recovered from a woman aged 40 to 50 in good health and CMV-seropositive. This chain links TRBV7-9 with TRBJ2-2; perhaps TRBD2 as D (5 bases). Sample: PBMCs. As DNA, the CDR3 is TGTGCCAGCAGCTTCGTCGGGGCCGGGGAGCTGTTTTTT. Protein: CASSFVGAGELFF.